This passage covers 28 T cell receptor beta chains from one sample sequenced in a study of blood T cell repertoires in COVID-19. Data came from immunoSEQ multiplex PCR; TCRdb stores just in-frame clones and leaves some out. The repertoire holds around 100,000 clones, roughly nine tenths seen once, with about a sixth in the top ten. The material sequenced was peripheral blood. The receptor set was obtained from a woman aged 80 or over in a cohort sampled during active COVID-19.

V gene TRBV19 combines with J gene TRBJ1-1, with D tentatively TRBD1 (6 bases). Germline values: CDR1 LNHDA, CDR2 SQIVND (reference sequence). The CDR3 contains 16 residues. V was pared by 3 bases and J by 11 bases, with 25 bases between. The CDR3 DNA reads as TGTGCCAGTAGTATGGCCGGGGCAGGGGCAGGGTCACGGGCTTTCTTT. It codes for CASSMAGAGAGSRAFF.

This clone was recorded once. CDR3 DNA: TGTGCCAGCAGGGGTACAGGGTTTGGCGAGCAGTACTTC. Its translation: CASRGTGFGEQYF. The chain joins TRBV2 to TRBJ2-7; D is perhaps TRBD1 (6 bases). CDR3 length equals 13 residues. The germline V and J ends were trimmed by 6 bases and 6 bases, with 15 bases remaining between them. In germline, CDR1 is SNHLY, CDR2 FYNNEI.

The chain joins TRBV5-4 to TRBJ1-1; a possible D gene is TRBD1 (6 bases). Germline assignment: CDR1 SGHNT and CDR2 YYREEE (reference sequence). V lost 1 base and J 6 bases, leaving 19 bases between the germline ends. There are 16 residues in the CDR3. CDR3 sequence (DNA): TGTGCCAGCAGCTTGATTTCAAGGACAGCAGTGCCTGAAGCTTTCTTT. Translation gives CASSLISRTAVPEAFF.

V and J are TRBV7-9 and TRBJ2-3; 11 nucleotides agree with TRBD2. The V and J ends lost 5 bases and 6 bases, in that order; junction bases with no gene match: 10. The CDR3 sequence is 16 residues long. Per germline, CDR1 SEHNR and CDR2 FQNEAQ (reference sequence). CDR3 nucleotide sequence: TGTGCCAGCAGCGAAACTAGCGGGAGAACGATGGATACGCAGTATTTT. Protein product: CASSETSGRTMDTQYF.

The V call is TRBV5-4, the J call TRBJ2-1, with 11 bases that match TRBD2. Germline V lookup: CDR1 SGHNT, CDR2 YYREEE (reference sequence). The CDR3 sequence is 16 residues long. Trimming at V came to 0 bases and at J to 4 bases, leaving 3 bases not matched to a gene. As DNA, the CDR3 is TGTGCCAGCAGCTTGGCGGCTAGCGGGGGGTACAATGAGCAGTTCTTC. Translating gives CASSLAASGGYNEQFF.

The chain has TRBV4-1 and TRBJ1-5; 9 nucleotides align to TRBD1. Germline trimming cut 1 base from V and 7 bases from J; bases unmatched to any gene: 11. From germline, CDR1 is MGHRA and CDR2 YSYEKL. The length of the CDR3 is 17 residues. This chain's CDR3 is CASSQAHTGTGRQPQHF. The CDR3 nucleotides are TGCGCCAGCAGCCAAGCCCATACCGGGACAGGGCGCCAGCCCCAGCATTTT.

V usage is TRBV2 and J usage is TRBJ1-1, with D possibly TRBD1 on 5 matching bases. The CDR3 loop spans 13 amino acids. CDR1 is SNHLY and CDR2 is FYNNEI in the germline V gene. V was pared by 4 bases and J by 7 bases, with 13 bases between. CDR3 nucleotide sequence: TGTGCCAGCAGTGGGCTGGGGGGAGGTGAAGCTTTCTTT. Translating it yields CASSGLGGGEAFF. Full variable domain (remainder filled in from reference TRBV2 and TRBJ1-1): EPEVTQTPSHQVTQMGQEVILRCVPISNHLYFYWYRQILGQKVEFLVSFYNNEISEKSEIFDDQFSVERPDGSNFTLKIRSTKLEDSAMYFCASSGLGGGEAFFGQGTRLTVV.

This clone was detected a few times. V and J are TRBV25-1 and TRBJ2-5; D is undetermined. CDR1 and CDR2 (germline): MGHDK, SYGVNS. V lost 2 bases and J 5 bases, leaving 9 bases between the germline ends. The CDR3 is made up of 13 amino acids. Written as DNA, the CDR3 is TGTGCCAGCAGTGAACAGGTTAGGGAGACCCAGTACTTC. Its protein product is CASSEQVRETQYF.

The J gene is TRBJ2-7, the V gene TRBV12-5; perhaps TRBD2 as D (5 bases). V dropped 2 bases and J dropped 1 base, with 12 bases sitting between them. This CDR3 has 15 amino acids. The germline V gene encodes CDR1 LGHNT and CDR2 FRNRAP. The CDR3 DNA follows: TGTGCTAGTGGTTTGACGTTCCGGGGATCCTACGAGCAGTACTTC. Encoded protein: CASGLTFRGSYEQYF.

The chain combines TRBV5-1 with TRBJ2-7; 7 bases line up with TRBD2. V trimming: 0 bases; J trimming: 6 bases; junction bases outside the gene matches: 9. Germline CDR1 is SGHRS and CDR2 is YFSETQ. This CDR3 region has 15 residues. The DNA of the CDR3 is TGCGCCAGCAGCTTGGAAGGGCGGGAGTACTCCGAGCAGTACTTC. The encoded protein is CASSLEGREYSEQYF.

The chain is built from TRBV11-3 and TRBJ2-3; the D gene is possibly TRBD2 (5 bases). V was shortened by 8 bases and J by 0 bases, with 15 bases between the two germline ends. The CDR3 loop spans 15 amino acids. Germline V gives CDR1 SGHNT, CDR2 YENEEA. The CDR3 sequence: CASAIGGASTDTQYF. CDR3 in DNA: TGTGCCAGCGCCATAGGAGGTGCTAGCACAGATACGCAGTATTTT.

The chain carries TRBV19 and TRBJ2-2; TRBD1 might be the D (6 bases). Per germline, CDR1 LNHDA and CDR2 SQIVND (reference sequence). The CDR3 is 15 amino acids. V gave up 4 bases and J gave up 6 bases, with 15 bases separating them. The CDR3 protein is CASSSGYRVAGELFF. The CDR3 coding sequence is TGTGCCAGTAGTAGCGGGTACAGGGTCGCCGGGGAGCTGTTTTTT.

This chain uses TRBV6-5 with TRBJ1-1, with no clear D. From germline, CDR1 is MNHEY and CDR2 SVGAGI. The germline V and J ends were trimmed by 7 bases and 3 bases, with 12 bases remaining between them. This CDR3 is built from 13 residues. CDR3 amino acids: CASMGNTHTEAFF. CDR3 coding DNA: TGTGCCAGCATGGGCAACACCCACACTGAAGCTTTCTTT.

This chain links TRBV2 with TRBJ2-1; 15 positions match TRBD2. This CDR3 comprises 15 residues. CDR1 is SNHLY, CDR2 FYNNEI, per germline. V trimming: 5 bases; J trimming: 8 bases; junction bases outside the gene matches: 4. The CDR3 protein is CASSRTSGGAYEQFF. CDR3 bases: TGTGCCAGCAGTAGGACTAGCGGGGGGGCTTATGAGCAGTTCTTC.

The CDR3 DNA follows: TGTGCCAGCAGTCCCCCAGGAGGGGGCCAAAACTATGGCTACACCTTC. It encodes CASSPPGGGQNYGYTF. The chain carries TRBV28 and TRBJ1-2; 7 bases align to TRBD1. CDR1 is MDHEN, CDR2 SYDVKM, per germline. V was pared by 5 bases and J by 2 bases, with 11 bases of the junction left unmatched. The CDR3 covers 16 residues.

The chain is built from TRBV5-8 and TRBJ1-1, with 9 bases fitting TRBD1. Trimming cost V 9 bases and J 4 bases; bases outside gene matches: 10. Germline CDR1 reads SGHTS; CDR2 reads YDEGEE. This CDR3 has 14 residues. This chain's CDR3 is CATERTGDGTEAFF. The CDR3 nucleotides read TGTGCCACCGAAAGGACAGGGGATGGCACTGAAGCTTTCTTT.

The gene calls are TRBV28 and TRBJ1-5; 9 nucleotides line up with TRBD1. Germline CDR1 is MDHEN and CDR2 is SYDVKM. With V trimmed by 4 bases and J by 1 base, 2 bases remained unmatched. There are 15 residues in the CDR3. CDR3 amino acids: CASSSGQGSNQPQHF. In DNA form, the CDR3 reads TGTGCCAGCAGTTCAGGACAGGGGAGCAATCAGCCCCAGCATTTT.

This clone was picked up a small number of times. The V and J genes are TRBV27 and TRBJ2-3, with 8 bases matching TRBD1. Per the germline V gene, CDR1 is MNHEY and CDR2 is SMNVEV (reference sequence). The CDR3 totals 13 residues. V dropped 7 bases and J dropped 3; count of bases not matched to a gene: 3. The CDR3 spells CASKQGVTDTQYF. CDR3 in DNA: TGTGCCAGCAAACAGGGGGTAACAGATACGCAGTATTTT.

The chain couples TRBV19 to TRBJ1-2; D gene ambiguous. This CDR3 is built from 13 residues. V lost 0 bases to trimming and J lost 6 bases, with 8 bases between them. Germline CDR1 and CDR2: LNHDA and SQIVND (reference sequence). The CDR3 DNA sequence: TGTGCCAGTAGTATAGAGGAACAGAATGGCTACACCTTC. This sequence encodes CASSIEEQNGYTF.

The chain couples TRBV28 to TRBJ2-2; the match to TRBD2 covers 7 bases. V lost 2 bases, J lost 4 bases, and 10 bases stayed unmatched. Germline V lookup: CDR1 MDHEN, CDR2 SYDVKM. The CDR3 loop spans 17 amino acids. The CDR3 here is CASSLPGAGQATGELFF. Written as DNA, the CDR3 is TGTGCCAGCAGTTTACCGGGAGCGGGGCAGGCCACCGGGGAGCTGTTTTTT.

V gene TRBV10-3 combines with J gene TRBJ2-5; tentative D call: TRBD2 (5 bases). This CDR3 has 14 amino acids. Germline V gene lookup returns CDR1 ENHRY and CDR2 SYGVKD. V was cut by 5 bases and J by 5 bases, with 15 bases left in between. In DNA, the CDR3 is TGTGCCATCAGTAGTGACGGATCGGGGGAGACCCAGTACTTC. Translating it yields CAISSDGSGETQYF.

The chain has TRBV12-5 and TRBJ2-1; TRBD2 is a possible D gene (6 bases). Between the trimmed V and J ends, which lost 3 bases and 8 bases, there was a span of 26 bases. The germline CDR1 and CDR2 sequences are LGHNT and FRNRAP. The CDR3 contains 18 residues. The DNA of the CDR3 is TGTGCTAGTGGTTTACACGTCGTGGGAGGCTTACGTGTGGATGAGCAGTTCTTC. It translates to CASGLHVVGGLRVDEQFF. Variable domain in full (rest from reference TRBV12-5 and TRBJ2-1): DARVTQTPRHKVTEMGQEVTMRCQPILGHNTVFWYRQTMMQGLELLAYFRNRAPLDDSGMPKDRFSAEMPDATLATLKIQPSEPRDSAVYFCASGLHVVGGLRVDEQFFGPGTRLTVL.

This clone was observed a handful of times. The V gene is TRBV7-2, the J gene TRBJ2-5; 12 bases agree with TRBD2. The CDR3 loop spans 15 amino acids. Germline CDR1 and CDR2: SGHTA and FQGNSA. The V segment lost 1 base and the J segment 5 bases; nucleotides outside the gene matches: 2. This chain's CDR3 is CASSLGGTSGETQYF. The CDR3 DNA follows: TGTGCCAGCAGCTTAGGCGGGACTAGCGGGGAGACCCAGTACTTC.

This chain links TRBV19 with TRBJ1-1; D unresolved. CDR3 size: 14 residues. CDR1 and CDR2 from the germline V gene are LNHDA and SQIVND (reference sequence). V lost 7 bases and J lost 3, with 15 bases in between. CDR3 sequence reads: CASTARRTDTEAFF. CDR3 bases: TGTGCCAGTACCGCTCGGAGGACGGACACTGAAGCTTTCTTT.

The J gene is TRBJ1-4, the V gene TRBV19; D is possibly TRBD1 (6 bases). The germline CDR1 and CDR2 sequences are LNHDA and SQIVND (reference sequence). V was shortened by 5 bases and J by 0 bases, with 13 bases between the two germline ends. The CDR3 covers 16 residues. The CDR3 DNA reads TGTGCCAGTAGTGCTTACAGGGTTACAACTAATGAAAAACTGTTTTTT. Encoded protein: CASSAYRVTTNEKLFF.

V usage is TRBV10-3 and J usage is TRBJ1-6; D is uncertain. The V and J ends lost 0 bases and 9 bases respectively, with 12 bases between them. The CDR3 extends over 15 amino acids. CDR1 is ENHRY and CDR2 is SYGVKD in the germline V gene. The CDR3 nucleotides read TGTGCCATCAGTGAGTCGAACATCGGCGGTTCACCCCTCCACTTT. Its translation is CAISESNIGGSPLHF.

This clone showed up just a few times. The chain couples TRBV18 to TRBJ2-7, with D perhaps matching TRBD1 (5 bases). The CDR3 runs 15 residues. Per the germline V gene, CDR1 is KGHSH and CDR2 is LQKENI. Trimming cost V 3 bases and J 5 bases, with 17 bases left between them. CDR3 in DNA: TGTGCCAGCTCACCCCCGGCCCAGGGTAGGAACGAGCAGTACTTC. Amino acid sequence: CASSPPAQGRNEQYF. Complete variable domain (other parts from reference TRBV18 and TRBJ2-7): NAGVMQNPRHLVRRRGQEARLRCSPMKGHSHVYWYRQLPEEGLKFMVYLQKENIIDESGMPKERFSAEFPKEGPSILRIQQVVRGDSAAYFCASSPPAQGRNEQYFGPGTRLTVT.

The chain links TRBV3-1 (or the pseudogene TRBV3-2) to TRBJ1-4; TRBD1 is a possible D gene (5 bases). The CDR3 is made up of 16 amino acids. Germline CDR1 reads LGHDT; CDR2 reads YNNKEL (reference sequence). V dropped 1 base and J dropped 0 bases, with 9 bases sitting between them. The CDR3, as DNA: TGTGCCAGCAGCCAAGCAACAGGCGCAACTAATGAAAAACTGTTTTTT. Its protein product is CASSQATGATNEKLFF.